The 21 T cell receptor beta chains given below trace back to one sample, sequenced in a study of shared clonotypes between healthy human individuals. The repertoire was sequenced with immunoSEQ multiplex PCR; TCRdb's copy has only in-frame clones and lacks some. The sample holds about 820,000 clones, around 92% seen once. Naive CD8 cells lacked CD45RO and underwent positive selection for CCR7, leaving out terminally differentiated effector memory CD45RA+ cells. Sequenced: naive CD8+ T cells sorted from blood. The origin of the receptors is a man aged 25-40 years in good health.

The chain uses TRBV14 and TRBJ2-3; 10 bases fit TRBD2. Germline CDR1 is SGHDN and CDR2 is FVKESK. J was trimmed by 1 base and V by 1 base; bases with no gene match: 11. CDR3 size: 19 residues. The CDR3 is CASSQVRFSSGSRTDTQYF. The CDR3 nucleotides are TGTGCCAGCAGCCAAGTTCGGTTTTCTAGCGGGAGTCGCACAGATACGCAGTATTTT.

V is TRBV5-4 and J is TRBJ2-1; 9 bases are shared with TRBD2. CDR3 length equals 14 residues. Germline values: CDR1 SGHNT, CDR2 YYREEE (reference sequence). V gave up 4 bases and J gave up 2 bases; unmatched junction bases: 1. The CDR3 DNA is TGTGCCAGCAGCGCTAGCGGGACCTACAATGAGCAGTTCTTC. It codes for CASSASGTYNEQFF.

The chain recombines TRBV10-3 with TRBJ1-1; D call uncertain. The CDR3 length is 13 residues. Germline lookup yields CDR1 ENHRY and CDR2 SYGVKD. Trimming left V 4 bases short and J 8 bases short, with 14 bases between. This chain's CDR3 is CAISGSTGGEAFF. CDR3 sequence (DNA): TGTGCCATCAGTGGGTCGACTGGAGGGGAAGCTTTCTTT.

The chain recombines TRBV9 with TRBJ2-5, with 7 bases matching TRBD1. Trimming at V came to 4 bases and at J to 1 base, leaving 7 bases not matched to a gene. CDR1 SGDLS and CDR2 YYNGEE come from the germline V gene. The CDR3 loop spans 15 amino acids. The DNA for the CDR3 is TGTGCCAGCAGCAACCCCTGGACAGGCCAAGAGACCCAGTACTTC. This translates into CASSNPWTGQETQYF. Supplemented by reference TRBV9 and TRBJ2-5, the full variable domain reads DSGVTQTPKHLITATGQRVTLRCSPRSGDLSVYWYQQSLDQGLQFLIQYYNGEERAKGNILERFSAQQFPDLHSELNLSSLELGDSALYFCASSNPWTGQETQYFGPGTRLLVL.

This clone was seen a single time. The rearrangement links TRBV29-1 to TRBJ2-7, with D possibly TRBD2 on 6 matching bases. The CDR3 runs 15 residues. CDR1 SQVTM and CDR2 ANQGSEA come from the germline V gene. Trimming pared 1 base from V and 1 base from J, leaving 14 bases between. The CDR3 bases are TGCAGCGTTGAAGTGGGGACTGCCCAATCCTACGAGCAGTACTTC. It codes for CSVEVGTAQSYEQYF.

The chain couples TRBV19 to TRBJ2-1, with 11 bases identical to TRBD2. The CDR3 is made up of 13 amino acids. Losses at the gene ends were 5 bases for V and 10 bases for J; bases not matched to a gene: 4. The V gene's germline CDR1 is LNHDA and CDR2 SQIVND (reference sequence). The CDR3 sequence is CASSFGTSGEQFF. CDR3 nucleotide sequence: TGTGCCAGTAGTTTCGGGACTAGCGGCGAGCAGTTCTTC.

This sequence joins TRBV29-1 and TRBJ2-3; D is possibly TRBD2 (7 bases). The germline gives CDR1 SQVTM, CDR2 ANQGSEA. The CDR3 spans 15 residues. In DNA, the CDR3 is TGCACCATCCGGGGGGCCCACCTCAGCACAGATACGCAGTATTTT. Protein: CTIRGAHLSTDTQYF.

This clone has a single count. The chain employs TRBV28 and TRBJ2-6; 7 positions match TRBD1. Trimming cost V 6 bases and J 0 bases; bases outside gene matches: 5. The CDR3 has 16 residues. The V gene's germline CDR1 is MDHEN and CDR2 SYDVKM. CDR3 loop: CASSRDSGSGANVLTF. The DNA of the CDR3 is TGTGCCAGCAGCAGGGACAGCGGCTCTGGGGCCAACGTCCTGACTTTC.

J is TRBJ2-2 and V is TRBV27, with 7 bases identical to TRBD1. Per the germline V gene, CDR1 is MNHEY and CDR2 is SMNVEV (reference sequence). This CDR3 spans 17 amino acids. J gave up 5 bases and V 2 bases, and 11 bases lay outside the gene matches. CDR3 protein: CASSLLQGEVGTGELFF. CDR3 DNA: TGTGCCAGCAGTTTACTCCAGGGGGAAGTAGGGACCGGGGAGCTGTTTTTT.

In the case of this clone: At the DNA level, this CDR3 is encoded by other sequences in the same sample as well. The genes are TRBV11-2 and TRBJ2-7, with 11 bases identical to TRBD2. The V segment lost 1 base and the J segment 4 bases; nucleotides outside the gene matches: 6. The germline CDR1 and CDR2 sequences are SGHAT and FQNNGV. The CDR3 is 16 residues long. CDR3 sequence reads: CASSLGATSGSYEQYF. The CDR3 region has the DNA TGTGCCAGCAGCTTAGGTGCAACTAGCGGGAGTTACGAGCAGTACTTC.

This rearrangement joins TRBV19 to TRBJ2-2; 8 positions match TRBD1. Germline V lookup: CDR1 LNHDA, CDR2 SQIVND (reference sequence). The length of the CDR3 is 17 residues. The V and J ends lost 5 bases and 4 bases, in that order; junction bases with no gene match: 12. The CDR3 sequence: CASSAVTGADSTGELFF. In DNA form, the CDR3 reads TGTGCCAGTAGTGCGGTGACAGGGGCGGACAGCACCGGGGAGCTGTTTTTT.

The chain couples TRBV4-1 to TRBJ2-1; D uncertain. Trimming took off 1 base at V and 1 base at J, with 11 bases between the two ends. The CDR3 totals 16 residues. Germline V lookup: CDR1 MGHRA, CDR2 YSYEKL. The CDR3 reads CASSQVSTGSYNEQFF. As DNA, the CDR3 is TGCGCCAGCAGCCAAGTAAGCACGGGTTCCTACAATGAGCAGTTCTTC.

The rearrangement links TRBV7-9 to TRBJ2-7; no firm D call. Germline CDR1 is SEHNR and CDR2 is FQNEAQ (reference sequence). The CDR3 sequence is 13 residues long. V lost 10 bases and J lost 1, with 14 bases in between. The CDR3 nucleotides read TGTGCCACCTTAGGCGACGGATCCTACGAGCAGTACTTC. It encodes CATLGDGSYEQYF. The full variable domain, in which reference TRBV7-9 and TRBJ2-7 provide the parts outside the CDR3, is DTGVSQNPRHKITKRGQNVTFRCDPISEHNRLYWYRQTLGQGPEFLTYFQNEAQLEKSRLLSDRFSAERPKGSFSTLEIQRTEQGDSAMYLCATLGDGSYEQYFGPGTRLTVT.

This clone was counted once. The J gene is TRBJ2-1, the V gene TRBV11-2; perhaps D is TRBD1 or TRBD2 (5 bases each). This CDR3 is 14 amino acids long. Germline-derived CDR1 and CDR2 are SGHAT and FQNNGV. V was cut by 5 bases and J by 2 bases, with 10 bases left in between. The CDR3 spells CASSREGTYNEQFF. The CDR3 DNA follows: TGTGCCAGCAGCCGCGAGGGGACCTACAATGAGCAGTTCTTC.

CDR3 nucleotide sequence: TGTGCCAGCAGCTTAGCCCTCCTAGCGGGAGGAACAGATACGCAGTATTTT. It translates to CASSLALLAGGTDTQYF. The chain combines TRBV13 with TRBJ2-3, with 11 bases aligning to TRBD2. Germline trimming cut 1 base from V and 3 bases from J; bases unmatched to any gene: 6. The CDR3 contains 17 residues. Germline lookup yields CDR1 PRHDT and CDR2 FYEKMQ (reference sequence).

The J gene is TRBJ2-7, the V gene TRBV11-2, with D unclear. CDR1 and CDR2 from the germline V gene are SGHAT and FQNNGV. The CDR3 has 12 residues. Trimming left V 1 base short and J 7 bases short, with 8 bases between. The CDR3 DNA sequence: TGTGCCAGCAGCTTAGGGGTGGGAGAGCAGTACTTC. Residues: CASSLGVGEQYF.

CDR3 region: CASGTGGPDWDTQYF. The CDR3 nucleotides are TGTGCCAGTGGGACAGGGGGCCCCGACTGGGATACGCAGTATTTT. This chain links TRBV28 with TRBJ2-3; TRBD1 matches 12 bases. V lost 9 bases to trimming and J lost 6 bases; unmatched junction nucleotides: 10. The CDR3 is made up of 15 amino acids. Germline V CDR1 and CDR2: MDHEN, SYDVKM.

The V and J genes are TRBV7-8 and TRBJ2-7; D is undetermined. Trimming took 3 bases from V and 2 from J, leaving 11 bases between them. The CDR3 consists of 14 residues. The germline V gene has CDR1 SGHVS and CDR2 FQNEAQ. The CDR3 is CASSFSSGAYEQYF. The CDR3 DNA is TGTGCCAGCAGCTTCTCATCTGGCGCCTACGAGCAGTACTTC.

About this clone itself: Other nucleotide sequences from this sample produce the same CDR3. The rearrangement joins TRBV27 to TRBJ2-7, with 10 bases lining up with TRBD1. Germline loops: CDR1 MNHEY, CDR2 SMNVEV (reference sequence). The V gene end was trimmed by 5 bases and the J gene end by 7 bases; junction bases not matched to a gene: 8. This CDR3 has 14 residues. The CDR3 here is CASSPGTGVGEQYF. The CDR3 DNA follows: TGTGCCAGCAGTCCCGGGACAGGGGTTGGTGAGCAGTACTTC.

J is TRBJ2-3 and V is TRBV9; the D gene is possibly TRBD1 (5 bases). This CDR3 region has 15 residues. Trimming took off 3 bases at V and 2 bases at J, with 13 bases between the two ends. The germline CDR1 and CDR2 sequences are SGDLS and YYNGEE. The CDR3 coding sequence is TGTGCCAGCAGCGGAACAGGTAGCCTCACAGATACGCAGTATTTT. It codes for CASSGTGSLTDTQYF.

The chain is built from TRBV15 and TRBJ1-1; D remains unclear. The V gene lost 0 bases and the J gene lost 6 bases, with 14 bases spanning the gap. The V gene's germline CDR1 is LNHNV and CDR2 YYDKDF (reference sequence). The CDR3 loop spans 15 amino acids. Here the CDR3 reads CATSRDVVRGPEAFF. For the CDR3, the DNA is TGTGCCACCAGCAGAGATGTGGTAAGAGGGCCTGAAGCTTTCTTT.